This is a list of T cell receptor beta chains from one sample in a study of cytomegalovirus exposure and HLA in healthy donors. The assay was immunoSEQ multiplex PCR, and TCRdb's table has in-frame clones only and misses some. In the table there are about 140,000 clones, about 75% of which are singletons. The source material was PBMCs. Receptor source: a woman aged 30 to 39 in good health and CMV-seronegative. Each CDR3 is given with its conserved first and last residue. The order of the fields is V gene, J gene, D gene, CDR3 protein. D genes are given only for firm matches.

V: TRBV5-4
J: TRBJ1-1
D: .
CDR3: CASSLDLRTEAFF

V: TRBV4-2
J: TRBJ1-6
D: .
CDR3: CASSQGLQGHYNSPLHF

V: TRBV9
J: TRBJ2-5
D: .
CDR3: CASGSRGGAIETQYF

V: TRBV6-5
J: TRBJ1-1
D: .
CDR3: CASSYGGTPEAFF

V: TRBV19
J: TRBJ2-5
D: TRBD2
CDR3: CASSIRAGGGGGETQYF

V: TRBV7-9
J: TRBJ1-2
D: .
CDR3: CASSLAASYGYTF

V: TRBV6-5
J: TRBJ1-6
D: .
CDR3: CASSYWGDNSPLHF

V: TRBV19
J: TRBJ2-7
D: TRBD1
CDR3: CASSIGMRDRVTYEQYF

V: TRBV6-9
J: TRBJ1-6
D: .
CDR3: CASSCAEAYNSPLHF

V: TRBV5-1
J: TRBJ2-1
D: TRBD1
CDR3: CASRDRVRNEQFF

V: TRBV5-1
J: TRBJ1-2
D: TRBD1
CDR3: CASSLVTGGFYGYTF

V: TRBV19
J: TRBJ1-3
D: TRBD1
CDR3: CASSKDRGTGNTIYF

V: TRBV9
J: TRBJ1-1
D: .
CDR3: CASSPGGTRGTEAFF

V: TRBV5-1
J: TRBJ2-2
D: .
CDR3: CASSLDTDGELFF

V: TRBV5-1
J: TRBJ2-2
D: .
CDR3: CASSLAADTGELFF

V: TRBV9
J: TRBJ1-4
D: .
CDR3: CASSVGAGEKLFF

V: TRBV4-2
J: TRBJ2-5
D: .
CDR3: CASSQVSEETQYF

V: TRBV4-1
J: TRBJ2-1
D: .
CDR3: CASSQVNGGLYNEQFF

V: TRBV27
J: TRBJ1-5
D: .
CDR3: CANPDSNSNQPQHF

V: TRBV5-6
J: TRBJ2-1
D: .
CDR3: CASSSSGLYNEQFF

V: TRBV27
J: TRBJ1-3
D: .
CDR3: CASSLGGAAGNTIYF

V: TRBV21-1
J: TRBJ2-7
D: .
CDR3: CASSKGQIYEQYF

V: TRBV7-9
J: TRBJ1-6
D: .
CDR3: CASSLAKGRPYFSPLHF

V: TRBV30
J: TRBJ1-4
D: .
CDR3: CAWSAGVTTNEKLFF

V: TRBV13
J: TRBJ1-3
D: TRBD1
CDR3: CASSLIPGQGLSSGNTIYF

V: TRBV5-5
J: TRBJ2-5
D: TRBD1
CDR3: CASSLGTGWETQYF

V: TRBV7-9
J: TRBJ1-3
D: TRBD1
CDR3: CASSLGQGRNTIYF

V: TRBV7-9
J: TRBJ2-2
D: TRBD1
CDR3: CSSSLGGSYTGELFF

V: TRBV4-2
J: TRBJ2-3
D: TRBD1
CDR3: CASSQDPLDRAGTDMQYF

V: TRBV2
J: TRBJ1-1
D: .
CDR3: CASKPQGVNTEAFF

V: TRBV9
J: TRBJ2-2
D: TRBD2
CDR3: CASSVGLAGGSAGELFF